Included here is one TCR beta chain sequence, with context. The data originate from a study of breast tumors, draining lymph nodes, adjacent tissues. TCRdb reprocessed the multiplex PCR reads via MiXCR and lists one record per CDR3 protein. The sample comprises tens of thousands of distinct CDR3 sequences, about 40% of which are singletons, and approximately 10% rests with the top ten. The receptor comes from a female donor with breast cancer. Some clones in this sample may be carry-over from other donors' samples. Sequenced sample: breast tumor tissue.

The CDR3 bases are TGTGCCAGCAGGGGGGGACAGCTAACTAGCACAGATACGCAGTATTTT. Protein product: CASRGGQLTSTDTQYF. The chain couples TRBV2 to TRBJ2-3, with a possible D match to TRBD1 (7 bases). This CDR3 has 16 amino acids. The germline V and J ends were trimmed by 6 bases and 0 bases, with 16 bases remaining between them. CDR1 is SNHLY, CDR2 FYNNEI, per germline.